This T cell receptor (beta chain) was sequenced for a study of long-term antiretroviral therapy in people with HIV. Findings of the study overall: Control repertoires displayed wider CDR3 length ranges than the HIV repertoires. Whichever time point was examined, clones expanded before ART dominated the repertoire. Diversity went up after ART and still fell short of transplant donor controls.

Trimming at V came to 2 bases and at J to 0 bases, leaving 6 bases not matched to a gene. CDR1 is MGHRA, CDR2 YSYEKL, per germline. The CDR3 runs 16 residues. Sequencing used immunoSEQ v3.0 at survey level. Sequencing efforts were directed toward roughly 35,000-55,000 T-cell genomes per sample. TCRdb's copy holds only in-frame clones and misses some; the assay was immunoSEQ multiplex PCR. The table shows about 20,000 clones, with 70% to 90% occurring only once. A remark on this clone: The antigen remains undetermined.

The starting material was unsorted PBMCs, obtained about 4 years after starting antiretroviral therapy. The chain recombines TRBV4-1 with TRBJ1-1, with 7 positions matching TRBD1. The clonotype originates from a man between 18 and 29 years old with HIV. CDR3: CASSQPTQGLNTEAFF. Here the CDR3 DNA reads TGCGCCAGCAGCCAACCGACACAGGGGTTGAACACTGAAGCTTTCTTT.